This T cell receptor beta chain stems from a study of T cells in Graves' hyperthyroidism and ophthalmopathy. TCR beta CDR3 regions were amplified from RNA. HTBI primers were the set used in a first-round RT-PCR of the TCR CDR3. Each CDR3 protein is one row after TCRdb ran MiXCR on the multiplex PCR reads. The sample contains 370,000 or so distinct CDR3 sequences, roughly 12% of which appear only once. This clonotype was observed at least ten times. Antigen unknown. General study results and limits: From stable hyperthyroidism, ophthalmopathy was separated by a 13 V-J model.

This receptor was taken from a young man with Graves' hyperthyroidism that later progressed to Graves' ophthalmopathy. The sample taken for sequencing was blood.

The CDR3 coding sequence is TGTGCCAGCAGTTTCAAGGGACAGGGTCTGTACGAGCAGTACTTC. Protein: CASSFKGQGLYEQYF. The chain carries TRBV12-3 or TRBV12-4 and TRBJ2-7; 9 bases fit TRBD1. This CDR3 is 15 amino acids long. With V trimmed by 3 bases and J by 4 bases, 7 bases remained unmatched.